These 28 T cell receptor beta chains were sequenced from one sample in a study of cytomegalovirus exposure and HLA in healthy donors. In the PCR, 60 Vbeta and 13 Jbeta primers were used. Sequencing used immunoSEQ multiplex PCR; TCRdb keeps in-frame clones, though not all of them. The sample contains more than 80,000 clones, around 70% of which appear only once. Sequencing was carried out using PBMCs. The receptor source for this set is a man aged 50 to 59 in good health and CMV-seronegative.

The chain is built from TRBV7-3 and TRBJ2-5; a possible D gene is TRBD1 (5 bases). Germline V lookup: CDR1 SGHTA, CDR2 FQGTGA. V lost 2 bases, J lost 2 bases, and 15 bases lay in between. The CDR3 covers 16 residues. Here the CDR3 DNA reads TGTGCCAGCAGCTTATGGGGTGGGGCAGGTCAAGAGACCCAGTACTTC. It is translated as CASSLWGGAGQETQYF.

The rearrangement joins TRBV5-1 to TRBJ1-1, with unresolved D. The CDR3 has 12 amino acids. The V gene lost 5 bases and the J gene lost 4 bases, with 9 bases spanning the gap. In germline, CDR1 is SGHRS, CDR2 YFSETQ. The CDR3 protein is CASRETSTEAFF. The CDR3 coding sequence is TGCGCCAGCAGAGAAACCAGCACTGAAGCTTTCTTT.

This sequence joins TRBV6-5 and TRBJ1-2; 7 bases line up with TRBD1. The V and J ends lost 0 bases and 8 bases, in that order; junction bases with no gene match: 9. The germline gives CDR1 MNHEY, CDR2 SVGAGI. The CDR3 extends over 15 amino acids. The CDR3 reads CASSYSTGQAGGYTF. The CDR3 nucleotides are TGTGCCAGCAGTTACTCGACCGGACAGGCGGGGGGCTACACCTTC.

This chain joins TRBV5-1 and TRBJ2-5; 7 bases map to TRBD2. The CDR3 has 18 amino acids. Germline V gives CDR1 SGHRS, CDR2 YFSETQ. Losses at the gene ends were 1 base for V and 1 base for J; bases not matched to a gene: 13. The CDR3 reads CASSLWPSGLISQETQYF. The CDR3 nucleotides are TGCGCCAGCAGCTTGTGGCCTAGCGGACTTATTAGCCAAGAGACCCAGTACTTC.

This clone appeared a few times. The gene calls are TRBV27 and TRBJ1-6; 10 bases fit TRBD1. The CDR3 runs 15 residues. Germline assignment: CDR1 MNHEY and CDR2 SMNVEV (reference sequence). V shed 7 bases, J shed 7 bases, and the junction held 7 bases outside the gene matches. The CDR3 DNA is TGTGCCAGCACGACAGGGGGCTCGAGGAATTCACCCCTCCACTTT. This sequence encodes CASTTGGSRNSPLHF.

In this sample, this clone turned up a few times. The gene calls are TRBV4-1 and TRBJ2-5; TRBD1 agrees at 8 bases. The CDR3 is 18 residues long. J was trimmed by 10 bases and V by 3 bases; bases with no gene match: 22. The V gene's germline CDR1 is MGHRA and CDR2 YSYEKL. The CDR3 DNA is TGCGCCAGCAGCCAGTGGGGGGACAGGTCCAGGGGGCATCAAGGCCAGTACTTC. Its translation: CASSQWGDRSRGHQGQYF.

The rearrangement links TRBV7-2 to TRBJ2-1, with 8 bases identical to TRBD1. The ends lost 3 bases at V and 8 bases at J; junction bases unmatched: 9. The V gene's germline CDR1 is SGHTA and CDR2 FQGNSA. CDR3 size: 15 residues. In DNA, the CDR3 is TGTGCCAGCAGCTTGAGGCAGGGGGCGCGCGATGAGCAGTTCTTC. Translation gives CASSLRQGARDEQFF.

The V call is TRBV6-1, the J call TRBJ1-1; D perhaps matches TRBD1 (5 bases). The CDR3 spans 14 residues. Germline V gene lookup returns CDR1 MNHNS and CDR2 SASEGT. The ends were cut back, 0 bases at V and 7 bases at J, with 12 bases in the middle. The CDR3 coding sequence is TGTGCCAGCAGTGAAGCGCTTTACAGGCTTGAAGCTTTCTTT. The encoded protein is CASSEALYRLEAFF.

The chain recombines TRBV2 with TRBJ2-3, with 7 bases identical to TRBD1. Trimming took 7 bases from V and 2 from J; bases not matched to a gene: 3. Per germline, CDR1 SNHLY and CDR2 FYNNEI. The CDR3 sequence is 13 residues long. CDR3 nucleotides: TGTGCCAGCAACAGGGGTTTCACAGATACGCAGTATTTT. It is translated as CASNRGFTDTQYF.

CDR3 DNA: TGTGCCAGTAGTAGGGACAGGGGACCTGCAACTAATGAAAAACTGTTTTTT. This sequence encodes CASSRDRGPATNEKLFF. The rearrangement uses TRBV19 and TRBJ1-4, with TRBD1 identical over 10 bases. Germline V gene sequence: CDR1 LNHDA, CDR2 SQIVND (reference sequence). The CDR3 spans 17 residues. Trimming cost V 4 bases and J 0 bases; bases outside gene matches: 5.

The rearrangement joins TRBV5-1 to TRBJ2-2; 12 bases align to TRBD2. J was trimmed by 3 bases and V by 0 bases; bases with no gene match: 3. The CDR3 contains 17 residues. CDR1 SGHRS and CDR2 YFSETQ come from the germline V gene. The CDR3 bases are TGCGCCAGCAGCTTGGGACTAGCGGGAGTTGACACCGGGGAGCTGTTTTTT. It yields the protein CASSLGLAGVDTGELFF. The entire variable domain, with the rest obtained from reference TRBV5-1 and TRBJ2-2, is as follows: KAGVTQTPRYLIKTRGQQVTLSCSPISGHRSVSWYQQTPGQGLQFLFEYFSETQRNKGNFPGRFSGRQFSNSRSEMNVSTLELGDSALYLCASSLGLAGVDTGELFFGEGSRLTVL.

Only a few counts were recorded for this clone. J is TRBJ1-1 and V is TRBV5-1; no definite D call. Germline CDR1 and CDR2: SGHRS and YFSETQ. The CDR3 spans 14 residues. Trimming removed 4 bases from V and 1 base from J, with 11 bases in between. The CDR3 region has the DNA TGCGCCAGCAGCGCGGACTTATGGAACACTGAAGCTTTCTTT. Translation gives CASSADLWNTEAFF.

The rearrangement links TRBV5-1 to TRBJ2-5; maybe TRBD1 (5 bases). Per germline, CDR1 SGHRS and CDR2 YFSETQ. Trimming pared 0 bases from V and 4 bases from J, leaving 10 bases between. The length of the CDR3 is 14 residues. The CDR3 sequence is CASSLEGVGETQYF. CDR3 sequence (DNA): TGCGCCAGCAGCTTGGAAGGGGTTGGAGAGACCCAGTACTTC.

In its sample, this clone was seen once. This sequence joins TRBV7-2 and TRBJ2-3; 9 bases are a match to TRBD2. Per germline, CDR1 SGHTA and CDR2 FQGNSA. Losses at the gene ends were 2 bases for V and 4 bases for J; bases not matched to a gene: 7. The CDR3 is 16 amino acids. The chain's CDR3 is CASSLMGGGAADTQYF. The CDR3 DNA follows: TGTGCCAGCAGCTTAATGGGCGGGGGGGCCGCAGATACGCAGTATTTT.

The chain employs TRBV30 and TRBJ2-3; the D is unclear. The CDR3 is made up of 13 amino acids. V shed 2 bases and J shed 2 bases, with 8 bases lying between them. CDR1 is GTSNPN, CDR2 SVGIG, per germline (reference sequence). DNA for the CDR3: TGTGCCTGGAGTTGGCCAGACACAGATACGCAGTATTTT. It translates to CAWSWPDTDTQYF.

The rearrangement uses TRBV4-3 and TRBJ2-1; a weak D match, TRBD2 (7 bases). CDR3 length: 16 residues. Germline CDR1 and CDR2: LGHNA and YSLEER. Trimming left V 1 base short and J 3 bases short, with 13 bases between. This chain's CDR3 is CASSQVGGGGYNEQFF. The CDR3 region has the DNA TGCGCCAGCAGCCAAGTGGGGGGAGGGGGCTACAATGAGCAGTTCTTC.

The gene calls are TRBV11-2 and TRBJ1-6; tentatively, D is TRBD1 (5 bases). The germline gives CDR1 SGHAT, CDR2 FQNNGV. With 3 bases removed from V and 7 bases from J, the gap between germline ends came to 13 bases. The CDR3 consists of 15 residues. CDR3 sequence (DNA): TGTGCCAGCAGCTTCGGAACAGGAGGGAATTCACCCCTCCACTTT. Protein product: CASSFGTGGNSPLHF. Together with reference TRBV11-2 and TRBJ1-6, the CDR3 gives the full variable domain: EAGVAQSPRYKIIEKRQSVAFWCNPISGHATLYWYQQILGQGPKLLIQFQNNGVVDDSQLPKDRFSAERLKGVDSTLKIQPAKLEDSAVYLCASSFGTGGNSPLHFGNGTRLTVT.

The chain couples TRBV30 to TRBJ1-3, with no clear D. CDR3 length: 15 residues. Per the germline V gene, CDR1 is GTSNPN and CDR2 is SVGIG (reference sequence). Trimming took 3 bases from V and 2 from J, leaving 14 bases between them. Here the CDR3 reads CAWSTGRAAGNTIYF. DNA of the CDR3: TGTGCCTGGAGCACCGGGAGGGCCGCTGGAAACACCATATATTTT.

The genes are TRBV5-1 and TRBJ2-5; 10 bases are a match to TRBD2. CDR3 size: 15 residues. CDR1 SGHRS and CDR2 YFSETQ come from the germline V gene. The V and J ends lost 4 bases and 1 base, in that order; junction bases with no gene match: 4. The CDR3 DNA follows: TGCGCCAGCAGCCGGATAGCGGGAGGCCAAGAGACCCAGTACTTC. Residues: CASSRIAGGQETQYF.

Ten or more counts support this clone. The CDR3 DNA reads TGTGCCAGCAGCTTGACAGGGCTTGGAGATACGCAGTATTTT. It encodes CASSLTGLGDTQYF. The chain joins TRBV5-4 to TRBJ2-3; weak D call: TRBD1 (6 bases). The CDR3 consists of 14 residues. CDR1 SGHNT and CDR2 YYREEE come from the germline V gene (reference sequence). Trimming cost V 1 base and J 5 bases, with 11 bases left between them.

V gene TRBV11-2 combines with J gene TRBJ1-5; D may be TRBD1 (5 bases). Germline CDR1 reads SGHAT; CDR2 reads FQNNGV. Trimming stripped 8 bases from V and 7 bases from J, with 18 bases between. The CDR3 covers 14 residues. The CDR3 spells CASAGGVVRQPQHF. CDR3 nucleotides: TGTGCCAGCGCGGGGGGGGTCGTCCGGCAGCCCCAGCATTTT.

Here the CDR3 reads CASRAGSDIQYF. Written as DNA, the CDR3 is TGTGCCAGCCGGGCAGGGTCCGACATTCAGTACTTC. This chain connects TRBV6-5 to TRBJ2-4; possibly TRBD1 for D (5 bases). Germline V CDR1 and CDR2: MNHEY, SVGAGI. The CDR3 length is 12 residues. Trimming shortened V by 8 bases and J by 8 bases, and 13 bases separated the two germline ends.

The chain joins TRBV9 to TRBJ1-6; 9 bases align to TRBD1. CDR1 is SGDLS and CDR2 is YYNGEE in the germline V gene. CDR3 length equals 16 residues. V gave up 3 bases and J gave up 7 bases; unmatched junction bases: 8. CDR3 sequence (DNA): TGTGCCAGCAGCGCCGGCGGGGGGACAGGGAATTCACCCCTCCACTTT. It encodes CASSAGGGTGNSPLHF.

The CDR3 spells CAIKEGFTNTEAFF. CDR3 DNA: TGTGCCATCAAGGAGGGCTTTACGAACACTGAAGCTTTCTTT. This chain links TRBV10-3 with TRBJ1-1; unclear D gene. CDR1 and CDR2 (germline): ENHRY, SYGVKD. The CDR3 totals 14 residues. V shed 7 bases and J shed 1 base, with 13 bases lying between them.

This chain links TRBV6-6 with TRBJ2-5; TRBD2 might be the D (6 bases). Per germline, CDR1 MNHNY and CDR2 SVGAGI (reference sequence). Between the trimmed V and J ends, which lost 6 bases and 7 bases, there was a span of 6 bases. The CDR3 consists of 10 residues. The CDR3 DNA sequence: TGTGCCAGCAGCGGGGGGACCCAGTACTTC. It translates to CASSGGTQYF.

This clone showed up just once. J is TRBJ2-4 and V is TRBV9; D uncertain. The CDR3 is made up of 13 amino acids. Per the germline V gene, CDR1 is SGDLS and CDR2 is YYNGEE. V shed 0 bases and J shed 8 bases, with 9 bases lying between them. In nucleotides, the CDR3 is TGTGCCAGCAGCGTAGCTTCCGCAGACATTCAGTACTTC. This gives the protein CASSVASADIQYF.

The chain links TRBV6-5 to TRBJ2-6; possibly TRBD2 for D (5 bases). CDR3 size: 16 residues. CDR1 and CDR2 from the germline V gene are MNHEY and SVGAGI. Trimming pared 4 bases from V and 0 bases from J, leaving 10 bases between. CDR3 nucleotide sequence: TGTGCCAGCAGTTCGCCGGGAAGCTCTGGGGCCAACGTCCTGACTTTC. Its protein is CASSSPGSSGANVLTF.

This rearrangement joins TRBV30 to TRBJ2-5; no definite D call. Germline assignment: CDR1 GTSNPN and CDR2 SVGIG (reference sequence). The CDR3 extends over 14 amino acids. The V end lost 1 base, the J end lost 4 bases, and 13 bases lay between the germline ends. The CDR3 DNA is TGTGCCTGGAGTGATCGGAGCCCCGGAGAGACCCAGTACTTC. This encodes CAWSDRSPGETQYF.